This T cell receptor beta chain was found in a study of shared clonotypes between healthy human individuals. Overall study: Donors, aged 18 to 49, were a couple of women and three men. Study results and limitations: Despite large depth, sorted-subset datasets appeared incompletely sequenced.

CD45RO-negative cells were positively selected for CCR7, leaving out terminally differentiated effector memory CD45RA+ cells. Of note for this clone: Antigen unknown.

Assay execution proceeded at the deep level. The DNA input per sorted-subset replicate PCR was 200 ng, corresponding to roughly 31,000 T cell genomes. Profiled with immunoSEQ multiplex PCR; TCRdb holds only in-frame clones, not every one. The repertoire holds under 700,000 clones, 85% to 95% seen once, with approximately 0.11% in the top ten. This CDR3 is built from 13 residues. V dropped 6 bases and J dropped 3; count of bases not matched to a gene: 3. Germline loops: CDR1 SQVTM, CDR2 ANQGSEA. The sequencing sample was made of naive CD8+ T cells sorted from blood. This receptor was taken from a woman under 40 in good health. The V and J genes are TRBV29-1 and TRBJ2-7, with TRBD2 matching over 12 bases. The chain's CDR3 is CSVWTSGNYEQYF. The CDR3 region has the DNA TGCAGCGTCTGGACTAGCGGGAACTACGAGCAGTACTTC.